This TCR beta chain was recorded in a study of T-cell memory formation after mild COVID-19. Study information: Most TCR clusters belonged to a single donor. The study, taken as a whole, reports: Clones which contracted sat mainly in CM and EM if CD4+, and in EMRA if CD8+. From day 15 to 85, contracting clones were balanced between CD4 and CD8, whereas later expanders leaned toward CD4+.

TCRdb re-called the 5' RACE reads with MiXCR, one entry per CDR3 protein. Of about 360,000 distinct CDR3 sequences detected, approximately 15% appear once; the ten largest clones hold 22%. Germline trimming cut 6 bases from V and 6 bases from J; bases unmatched to any gene: 9. The germline gives CDR1 LNHDA, CDR2 SQIVND (reference sequence). CDR3 length equals 15 residues. Only a few counts were recorded for this clonotype. The antigen remains undetermined. The TCR was taken from a man younger than 35 who had mild COVID-19 (a few samples of this study predate the infection). Cell type and time point are not known. The chain carries TRBV19 and TRBJ1-5, with TRBD1 matching over 9 bases. Sequencing was carried out using PBMCs or a T cell subset sorted from them (not recorded which). The CDR3: CASSPTGGGSQPQHF. CDR3 DNA: TGTGCCAGTAGCCCCACAGGGGGCGGGAGTCAGCCCCAGCATTTT. The complete variable domain, with remaining parts taken from reference TRBV19 and TRBJ1-5, reads DGGITQSPKYLFRKEGQNVTLSCEQNLNHDAMYWYRQDPGQGLRLIYYSQIVNDFQKGDIAEGYSVSREKKESFPLTVTSAQKNPTAFYLCASSPTGGGSQPQHFGDGTRLSIL.